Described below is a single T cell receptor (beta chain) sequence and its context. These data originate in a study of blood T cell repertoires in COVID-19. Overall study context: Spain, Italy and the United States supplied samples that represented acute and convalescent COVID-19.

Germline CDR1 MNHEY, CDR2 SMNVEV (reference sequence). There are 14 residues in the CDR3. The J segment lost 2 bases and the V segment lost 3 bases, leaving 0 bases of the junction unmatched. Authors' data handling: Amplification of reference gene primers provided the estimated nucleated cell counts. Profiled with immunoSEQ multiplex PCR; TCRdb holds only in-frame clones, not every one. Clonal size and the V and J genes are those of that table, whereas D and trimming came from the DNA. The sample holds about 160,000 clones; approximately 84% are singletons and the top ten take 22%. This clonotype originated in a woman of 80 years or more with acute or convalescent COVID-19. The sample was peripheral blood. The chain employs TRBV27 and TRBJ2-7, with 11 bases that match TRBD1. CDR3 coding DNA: TGTGCCAGCAGTTTGGGACAGGGGGCCTACGAGCAGTACTTC. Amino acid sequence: CASSLGQGAYEQYF.